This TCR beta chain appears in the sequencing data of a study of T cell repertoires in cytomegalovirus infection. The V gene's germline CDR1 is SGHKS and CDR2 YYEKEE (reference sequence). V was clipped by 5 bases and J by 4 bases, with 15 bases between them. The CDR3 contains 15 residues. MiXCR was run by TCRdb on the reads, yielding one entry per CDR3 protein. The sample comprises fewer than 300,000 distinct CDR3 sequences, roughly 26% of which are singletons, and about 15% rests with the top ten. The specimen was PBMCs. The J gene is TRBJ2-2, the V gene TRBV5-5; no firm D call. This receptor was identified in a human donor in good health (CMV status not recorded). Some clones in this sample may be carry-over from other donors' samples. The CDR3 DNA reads TGTGCCAGCAGGTTCCAGACAACTTCCACCGGGGAGCTGTTTTTT. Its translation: CASRFQTTSTGELFF.